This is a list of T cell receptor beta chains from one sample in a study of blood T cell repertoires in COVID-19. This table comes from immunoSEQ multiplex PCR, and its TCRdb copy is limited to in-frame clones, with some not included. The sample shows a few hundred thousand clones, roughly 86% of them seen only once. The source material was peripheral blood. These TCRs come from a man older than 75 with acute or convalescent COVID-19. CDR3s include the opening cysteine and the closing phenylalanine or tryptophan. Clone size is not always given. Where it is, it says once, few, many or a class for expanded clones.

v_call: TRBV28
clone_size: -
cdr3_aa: CASSRDWEQETQYF

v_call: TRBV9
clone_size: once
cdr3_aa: CASSQGQAQKAFF

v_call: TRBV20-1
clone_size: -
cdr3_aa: CSAYTGTEAFF

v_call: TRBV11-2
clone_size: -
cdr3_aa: CASSLGPTDTQYF

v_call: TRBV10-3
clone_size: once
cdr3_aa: CAISDMADQPQHF

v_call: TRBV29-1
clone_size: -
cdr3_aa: CSVIQGAGNTIYF

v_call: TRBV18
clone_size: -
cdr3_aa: CASSAGPGETQYF

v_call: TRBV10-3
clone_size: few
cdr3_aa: CAIRSSRGSEPQHF

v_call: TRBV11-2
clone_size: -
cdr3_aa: CASSLGRQSNEKLFF

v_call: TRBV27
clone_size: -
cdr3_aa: CASSPLRDNQPQHF

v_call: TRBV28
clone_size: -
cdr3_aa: CASSPQTEKLFF

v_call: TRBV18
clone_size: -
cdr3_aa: CASSPGTASGNTIYF

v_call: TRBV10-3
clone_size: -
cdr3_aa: CATGQGEQPQHF

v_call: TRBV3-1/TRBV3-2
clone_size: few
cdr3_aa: CASSQGTIKTEAFF

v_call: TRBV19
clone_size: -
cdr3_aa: CASSIRTGRNSPLHF

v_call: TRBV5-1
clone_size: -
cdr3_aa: CASSLDRAHYGYTF

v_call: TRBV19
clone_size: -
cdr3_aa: CASSRTLNSYEQYF

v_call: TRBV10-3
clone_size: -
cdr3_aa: CAITSGYGYTF

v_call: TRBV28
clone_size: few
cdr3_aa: CASRSGQNYEQYF

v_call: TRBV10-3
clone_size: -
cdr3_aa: CAIRGTGGSYNEQFF

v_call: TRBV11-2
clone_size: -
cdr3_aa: CASSLVAGGGNEQFF

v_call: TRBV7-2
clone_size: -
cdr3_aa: CASSLLFREQPQHF

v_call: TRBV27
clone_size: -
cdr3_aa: CASSLLRPLGDNTEAFF

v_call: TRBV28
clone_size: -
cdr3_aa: CASTGDYGYTF

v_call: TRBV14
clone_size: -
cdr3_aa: CASSQGQGGSPLHF

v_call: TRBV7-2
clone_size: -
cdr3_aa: CASRPGGSYNEQFF

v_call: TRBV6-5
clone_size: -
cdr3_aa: CASTPRGEDYGYTF

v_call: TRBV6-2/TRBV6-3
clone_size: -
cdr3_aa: CASSPWGGLATNEKLFF

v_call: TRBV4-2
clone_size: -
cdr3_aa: CASSQAVSGGLNEQFF

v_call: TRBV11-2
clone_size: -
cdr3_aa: CASSPQTRSDTDTQYF

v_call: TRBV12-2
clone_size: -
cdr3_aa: CASRTFFGTTPSEQYF

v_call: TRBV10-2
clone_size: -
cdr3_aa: CASSESGGGNQPQHF

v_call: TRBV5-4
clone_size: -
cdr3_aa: CASSLARGLRGELFF

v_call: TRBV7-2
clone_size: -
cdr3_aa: CASSPAGANYGYTF

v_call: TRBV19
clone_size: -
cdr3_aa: CASSIGGGNYGYTF

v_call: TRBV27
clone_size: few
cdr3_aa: CASSPEAGAGYNEQFF

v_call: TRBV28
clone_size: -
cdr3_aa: CASSLVGQRKNSPLHF

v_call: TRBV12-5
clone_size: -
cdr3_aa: CASGFQNTEAFF

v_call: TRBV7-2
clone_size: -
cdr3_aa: CASSLVLGQGNEKLFF

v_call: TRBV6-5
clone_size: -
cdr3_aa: CASSSGTAGYEQYF

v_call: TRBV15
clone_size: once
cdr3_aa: CATSSQHGNQPQHF

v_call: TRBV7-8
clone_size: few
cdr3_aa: CASSLAARDSPLHF

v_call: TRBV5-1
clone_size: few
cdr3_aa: CASSRTGAGQPQHF

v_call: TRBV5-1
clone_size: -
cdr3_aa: CASSLPGTGHSGANVLTF